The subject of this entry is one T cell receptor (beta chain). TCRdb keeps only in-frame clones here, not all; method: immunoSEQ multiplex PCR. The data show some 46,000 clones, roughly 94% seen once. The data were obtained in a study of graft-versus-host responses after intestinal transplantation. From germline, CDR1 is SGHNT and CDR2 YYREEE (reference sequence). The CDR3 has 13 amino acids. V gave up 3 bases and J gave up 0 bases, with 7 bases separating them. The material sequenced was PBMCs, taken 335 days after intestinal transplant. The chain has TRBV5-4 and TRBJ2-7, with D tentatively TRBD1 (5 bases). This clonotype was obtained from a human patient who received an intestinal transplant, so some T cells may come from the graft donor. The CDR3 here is CASSSDSSYEQYF. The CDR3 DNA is TGTGCCAGCAGCTCCGACAGCTCCTACGAGCAGTACTTC.